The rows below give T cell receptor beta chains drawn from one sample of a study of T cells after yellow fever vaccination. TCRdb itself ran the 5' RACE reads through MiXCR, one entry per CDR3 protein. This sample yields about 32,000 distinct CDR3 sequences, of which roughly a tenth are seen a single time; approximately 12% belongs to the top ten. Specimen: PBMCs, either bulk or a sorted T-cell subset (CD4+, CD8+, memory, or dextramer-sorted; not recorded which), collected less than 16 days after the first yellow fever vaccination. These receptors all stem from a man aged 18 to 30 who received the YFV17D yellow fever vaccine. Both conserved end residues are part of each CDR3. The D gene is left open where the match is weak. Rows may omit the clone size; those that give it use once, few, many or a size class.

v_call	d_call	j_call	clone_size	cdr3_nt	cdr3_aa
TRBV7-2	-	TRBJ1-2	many	TGTGCCAGCAGCCACAGCCAGGGCAATGGCTACACCTTC	CASSHSQGNGYTF
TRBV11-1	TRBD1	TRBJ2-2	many	TGTGCCAGCAGCCGTAAACCGCCGGGACAGGTCCGGAACACCGGGGAGCTGTTTTTT	CASSRKPPGQVRNTGELFF
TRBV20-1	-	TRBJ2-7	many	TGCAGTGCTTTGGGGTCCGAGCAGTACTTC	CSALGSEQYF
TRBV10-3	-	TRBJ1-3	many	TGTGCCATCAGTGGAAACCTAAACTCTGGAAACACCATATATTTT	CAISGNLNSGNTIYF
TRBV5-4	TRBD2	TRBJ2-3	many	TGTGCCAGCAGCTTCTGGAACGGGGGGGCTGGAGATACGCAGTATTTT	CASSFWNGGAGDTQYF
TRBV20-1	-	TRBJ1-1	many	TGCAGTGCTAGAGACAGGTCGGGGTACGTTGAGACTTTCTTT	CSARDRSGYVETFF
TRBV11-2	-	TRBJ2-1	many	TGTGCCAGCAGCCCGGGACGTTACAATGAGCAGTTCTTC	CASSPGRYNEQFF
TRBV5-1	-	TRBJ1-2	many	TGCGCCAGCAGCTTGGGGTTGAGGGATTATGGCTACACCTTC	CASSLGLRDYGYTF
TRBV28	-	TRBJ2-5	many	TGTGCCACCTTCGGGGCGGGTGGCAACCAAGAGACCCAGTACTTC	CATFGAGGNQETQYF
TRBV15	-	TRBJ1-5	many	TGTGCCACCAGCAGAGATCCTGCCAGGGTTCAGCCCCAGCATTTT	CATSRDPARVQPQHF
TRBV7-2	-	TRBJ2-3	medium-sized	TGTGCCAGCAGCTTAGTGGTGGGGACAGATACGCAGTATTTT	CASSLVVGTDTQYF
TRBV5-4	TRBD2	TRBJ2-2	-	TGTGCCAGCAGCTTGCGCCGGCTAGCGGGGAACACCGGGGAGCTGTTTTTT	CASSLRRLAGNTGELFF
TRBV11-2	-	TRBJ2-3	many	TGTGCCAGCAGCTTAGGGGATACGCAGTATTTT	CASSLGDTQYF
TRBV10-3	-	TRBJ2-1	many	TGTGCCATCATGGAACACCTCTCCTACAATGAGCAGTTCTTC	CAIMEHLSYNEQFF
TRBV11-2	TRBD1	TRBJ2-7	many	TGTGCCAGCAGACAAGGACAGGGTCGAGAGCAGTACTTC	CASRQGQGREQYF
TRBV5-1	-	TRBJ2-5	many	TGCGCCAGCAGCTTGGGGGACTTGGAGACCCAGTACTTC	CASSLGDLETQYF
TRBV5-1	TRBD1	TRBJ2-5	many	TGCGCCAGCAGCTTGAGGGACAGGGGGCGGCAGACCCAGTACTTC	CASSLRDRGRQTQYF
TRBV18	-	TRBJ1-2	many	TGTGCCAGCTCACCCGAACAAAACTATGGCTACACCTTC	CASSPEQNYGYTF
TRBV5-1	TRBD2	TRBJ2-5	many	TGCGCCAGCAGCAACCAGCAGGGCGGGGGGACCCAGTACTTC	CASSNQQGGGTQYF
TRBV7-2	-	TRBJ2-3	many	TGTGCCAGCAGCTTAGCGGGGGTGGTCGGGAATACGCAGTATTTT	CASSLAGVVGNTQYF
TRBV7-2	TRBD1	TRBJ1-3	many	TGTGCCAGCAGCTTTACAGGGGTCGTGTCTGGAAACACCATATATTTT	CASSFTGVVSGNTIYF
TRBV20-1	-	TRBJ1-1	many	TGCAGTGCTGCTCCATCCCTGAACACTGAAGCTTTCTTT	CSAAPSLNTEAFF
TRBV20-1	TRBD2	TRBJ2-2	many	TGCAGTGCACGGACTAGCGGGGGCCAACGGACCGGGGAGCTGTTTTTT	CSARTSGGQRTGELFF
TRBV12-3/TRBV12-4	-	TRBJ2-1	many	TGTGCCAGCAGCCTGGGAAATGAGCAGTTCTTC	CASSLGNEQFF
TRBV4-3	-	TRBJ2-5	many	TGCGCCAGCAGCCAAGGAGTACACGAAGAGACCCAGTACTTC	CASSQGVHEETQYF
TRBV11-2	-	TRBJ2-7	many	TGTGCCAGCAGCGTTCCAGGGTTCCCTGCCTACGAGCAGTACTTC	CASSVPGFPAYEQYF
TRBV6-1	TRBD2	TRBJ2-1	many	TGTGCCAGCAGCCGAAACCGGGGGGGTGAGCTGTTCTTC	CASSRNRGGELFF
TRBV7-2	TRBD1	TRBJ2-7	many	TGTGCCAGCAGTATCACCGGGACAGTCCTCTCCTACGAGCAGTACTTC	CASSITGTVLSYEQYF
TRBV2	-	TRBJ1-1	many	TGTGCCAGCAGACCTGGAAGCCAGAACACTGAAGCTTTCTTT	CASRPGSQNTEAFF
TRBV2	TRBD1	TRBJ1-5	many	TGTGCCAGCAGGCGGGACAGTAATCAGCCCCAGCATTTT	CASRRDSNQPQHF
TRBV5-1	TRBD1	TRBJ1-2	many	TGCGCCAGCAGTCCTGACAGGGACTATGGCTACACCTTC	CASSPDRDYGYTF
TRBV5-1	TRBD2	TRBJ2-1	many	TGCGCCAGCAGCTTTCTAGCGGGGATTTCCTACAATGAGCAGTTCTTC	CASSFLAGISYNEQFF
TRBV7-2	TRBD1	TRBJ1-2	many	TGTGCCAGCAGCTCCCGACAGGGGGTAGGGTCTAACTATGGCTACACCTTC	CASSSRQGVGSNYGYTF
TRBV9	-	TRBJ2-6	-	TGTGCCAGCAGCGATCCCAAGGGCGAGATCTCTGGGGCCAACGTCCTGACTTTC	CASSDPKGEISGANVLTF
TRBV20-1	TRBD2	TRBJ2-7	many	TGCAGTGCTAGTAGGACTAGCGGGGGGAACCCCTACGAGCAGTACTTC	CSASRTSGGNPYEQYF
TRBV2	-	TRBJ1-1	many	TGTGCCAGCAGTACCGTGTCTTCAGATACTGAAGCTTTCTTT	CASSTVSSDTEAFF
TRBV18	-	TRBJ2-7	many	TGTGCCAGCTCACCCCCGGGGGAGCAGTACTTC	CASSPPGEQYF
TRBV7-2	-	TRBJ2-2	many	TGTGCCAGCAGCTTGCAGAGCGCGAACACCGGGGAGCTGTTTTTT	CASSLQSANTGELFF
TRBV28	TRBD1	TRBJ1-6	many	TGTGCCAGCAGTTCGGACAGGGGGAGGTCACCCCTCCACTTT	CASSSDRGRSPLHF